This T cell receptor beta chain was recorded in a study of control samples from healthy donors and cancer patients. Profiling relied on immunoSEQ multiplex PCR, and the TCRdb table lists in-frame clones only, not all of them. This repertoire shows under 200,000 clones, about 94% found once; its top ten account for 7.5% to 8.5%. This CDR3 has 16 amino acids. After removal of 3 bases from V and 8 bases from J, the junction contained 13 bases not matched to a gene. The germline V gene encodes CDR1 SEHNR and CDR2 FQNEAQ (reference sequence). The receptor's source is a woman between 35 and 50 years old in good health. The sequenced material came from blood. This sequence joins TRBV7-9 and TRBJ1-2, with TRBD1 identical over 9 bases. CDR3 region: CASSFDVTGTGSGYTF. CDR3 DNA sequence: TGTGCCAGCAGCTTCGACGTAACCGGGACAGGGAGCGGCTACACCTTC.